The 18 T cell receptor beta chains below all came from one sample that was sequenced in a study of control samples from healthy donors and cancer patients. TCRdb's copy holds only in-frame clones and misses some; the assay was immunoSEQ multiplex PCR. The sample has 150,000 to 200,000 clones; approximately 86% are singletons. What was sequenced was blood. These receptors all stem from a woman aged 25 to 45 in good health.

The chain couples TRBV15 to TRBJ1-6, with D unclear. The germline gives CDR1 LNHNV, CDR2 YYDKDF (reference sequence). The CDR3 spans 14 residues. The V gene lost 5 bases and the J gene lost 6 bases, with 11 bases spanning the gap. The CDR3 DNA follows: TGTGCCACCAGCGGAGCACGGGGTAATTCACCCCTCCACTTT. Translated: CATSGARGNSPLHF.

The genes are TRBV25-1 and TRBJ2-7; TRBD1 matches at 8 bases. With 1 base clipped from V and 3 bases from J, the junction kept 2 bases outside the gene matches. This CDR3 contains 14 residues. Germline V lookup: CDR1 MGHDK, CDR2 SYGVNS. The CDR3 sequence is CASSELGTGYEQYF. CDR3 bases: TGTGCCAGCAGTGAATTGGGGACAGGCTACGAGCAGTACTTC.

This chain connects TRBV3-1 (or the pseudogene TRBV3-2) to TRBJ1-4; TRBD1 agrees at 7 bases. CDR3 length: 14 residues. With 4 bases clipped from V and 7 bases from J, the junction kept 6 bases outside the gene matches. Germline loops: CDR1 LGHDT, CDR2 YNNKEL (reference sequence). The CDR3 here is CASSPGAGGEKLFF. In nucleotides, the CDR3 is TGTGCCAGCAGCCCGGGGGCAGGGGGTGAAAAACTGTTTTTT.

This clone showed up just once. The CDR3: CASSQDGGSGEQYV. Written as DNA, the CDR3 is TGCGCCAGCAGCCAAGATGGGGGGTCGGGGGAGCAGTACGTC. This chain connects TRBV4-1 to TRBJ2-7; possibly TRBD2 for D (6 bases). This CDR3 is 14 amino acids long. The V end lost 0 bases, the J end lost 7 bases, and 13 bases lay between the germline ends. Germline CDR1 and CDR2: MGHRA and YSYEKL.

The chain uses TRBV9 and TRBJ2-1; 16 nucleotides line up with TRBD2. The germline gives CDR1 SGDLS, CDR2 YYNGEE. V shed 4 bases, J shed 2 bases, and the junction held 9 bases outside the gene matches. The CDR3 has 19 residues. CDR3 protein: CASSSPGLAGGGPYNEQFF. CDR3 DNA sequence: TGTGCCAGCAGCTCACCGGGACTAGCGGGGGGGGGACCCTACAATGAGCAGTTCTTC.

The chain employs TRBV19 and TRBJ1-1; no clear D gene. V was cut by 3 bases and J by 1 base, with 12 bases left in between. The CDR3 runs to 15 residues. The germline V gene has CDR1 LNHDA and CDR2 SQIVND (reference sequence). The CDR3 spells CASSMGSPWNTEAFF. The CDR3 bases are TGTGCCAGTAGTATGGGGTCACCCTGGAACACTGAAGCTTTCTTT.

The V gene is TRBV19, the J gene TRBJ1-2; D gene uncertain. This CDR3 is 15 amino acids long. Germline V gene lookup returns CDR1 LNHDA and CDR2 SQIVND (reference sequence). V lost 3 bases to trimming and J lost 4 bases, with 15 bases between them. The CDR3 sequence: CASSIVLVHPYGYTF. CDR3 sequence (DNA): TGTGCCAGTAGTATTGTTCTTGTGCATCCCTATGGCTACACCTTC.

The rearrangement links TRBV6-6 to TRBJ1-5; no clear D. With 7 bases removed from V and 0 bases from J, the gap between germline ends came to 7 bases. CDR1 and CDR2 (germline): MNHNY, SVGAGI (reference sequence). This CDR3 contains 13 residues. CDR3 protein: CASTEDSNQPQHF. The CDR3 DNA reads TGTGCCAGCACGGAAGATAGCAATCAGCCCCAGCATTTT.

This clone was found once. The V and J genes are TRBV27 and TRBJ1-2; tentatively, D is TRBD1 (5 bases). The germline V gene has CDR1 MNHEY and CDR2 SMNVEV (reference sequence). V lost 6 bases and J 1 base, leaving 12 bases between the germline ends. The CDR3 has 14 residues. Here the CDR3 DNA reads TGTGCCAGCAGCCCGATGGGACGTAACTATGGCTACACCTTC. Residues: CASSPMGRNYGYTF.

The V and J genes are TRBV7-2 and TRBJ1-1; D is unclear. V lost 2 bases and J 1 base, leaving 5 bases between the germline ends. Germline V CDR1 and CDR2: SGHTA, FQGNSA. The CDR3 contains 13 residues. The CDR3 bases are TGTGCCAGCAGCTTAAGGGAGAACACTGAAGCTTTCTTT. This codes for CASSLRENTEAFF.

This chain uses TRBV24-1 with TRBJ2-2, with D hard to call. Deletions cut 7 bases from V and 5 bases from J, with 19 bases between. CDR1 and CDR2 (germline): KGHDR, SFDVKD. The CDR3 is 16 residues long. Here the CDR3 DNA reads TGTGCCACCAGACCTACCGGAAGGGAAGGGACCGGGGAGCTGTTTTTT. It is translated as CATRPTGREGTGELFF.

The chain has TRBV2 and TRBJ1-5; TRBD1 agrees at 11 bases. The V gene end was trimmed by 8 bases and the J gene end by 0 bases; junction bases not matched to a gene: 6. Germline lookup yields CDR1 SNHLY and CDR2 FYNNEI. CDR3 length: 16 amino acids. The CDR3 loop reads CASCGQGAHSNQPQHF. The CDR3 nucleotides read TGTGCCAGCTGCGGACAGGGGGCGCATAGCAATCAGCCCCAGCATTTT.

The chain has TRBV3-1 (or the pseudogene TRBV3-2) and TRBJ1-4; unclear D gene. Germline CDR1 reads LGHDT; CDR2 reads YNNKEL (reference sequence). The V gene lost 1 base and the J gene lost 3 bases, with 9 bases spanning the gap. The CDR3 is 15 amino acids. The CDR3 here is CASSQARRPNEKLFF. The CDR3 DNA reads as TGTGCCAGCAGCCAAGCGAGGAGGCCTAATGAAAAACTGTTTTTT.

The rearrangement joins TRBV5-8 to TRBJ1-4; 8 bases align to TRBD1. This CDR3 comprises 15 residues. Germline V lookup: CDR1 SGHTS, CDR2 YDEGEE. Unmatched junction bases numbered 2, after V lost 4 bases and J lost 0 bases. CDR3 DNA: TGTGCCAGCAGCCGGACAGGGACAACTAATGAAAAACTGTTTTTT. This translates into CASSRTGTTNEKLFF.

The chain combines TRBV6-1 with TRBJ2-7, with a possible D match to TRBD2 (5 bases). CDR3 length equals 16 residues. Germline values: CDR1 MNHNS, CDR2 SASEGT. Between the trimmed V and J ends, which lost 2 bases and 0 bases, there was a span of 14 bases. The CDR3 bases are TGTGCCAGCAGTGAAATGCACGGACTGACCTCCTACGAGCAGTACTTC. Protein: CASSEMHGLTSYEQYF.

J is TRBJ2-5 and V is TRBV10-3; 11 bases are a match to TRBD1. There are 15 residues in the CDR3. V gave up 10 bases and J gave up 4 bases; unmatched junction bases: 11. CDR1 is ENHRY and CDR2 is SYGVKD in the germline V gene. The CDR3 spells CATTRRDRGSETQYF. The CDR3 coding sequence is TGTGCCACCACCCGCCGGGACAGGGGGTCAGAGACCCAGTACTTC.

J is TRBJ2-3 and V is TRBV15, with TRBD2 as a possible D gene (5 bases). V lost 3 bases to trimming and J lost 2 bases, with 12 bases between them. The CDR3 has 15 residues. Germline V CDR1 and CDR2: LNHNV, YYDKDF (reference sequence). In DNA, the CDR3 is TGTGCCACCAGCAGGGACCGGGGTGTCACAGATACGCAGTATTTT. Translating gives CATSRDRGVTDTQYF.

This chain joins TRBV5-1 and TRBJ2-1; 16 bases are shared with TRBD2. The CDR3 loop spans 16 amino acids. V shed 3 bases, J shed 7 bases, and the junction held 4 bases outside the gene matches. The germline V gene has CDR1 SGHRS and CDR2 YFSETQ. In DNA, the CDR3 is TGCGCCAGCAGCTCCGGGACTAGCGGGAGGGTGAATGAGCAGTTCTTC. Its protein is CASSSGTSGRVNEQFF.